This TCR beta chain is drawn from a study of blood T cell repertoires in COVID-19. This clone was seen a handful of times. V was shortened by 8 bases and J by 3 bases, with 14 bases between the two germline ends. The CDR3 has 13 amino acids. Germline-derived CDR1 and CDR2 are SEHNR and FQNEAQ (reference sequence). Assay: immunoSEQ multiplex PCR; the TCRdb copy retains only in-frame clones and omits some. The repertoire consists of around 150,000 clones, with about three quarters occurring once and the leading ten covering around 4.2%. The sequence was collected from an elderly woman with active or convalescent COVID-19. V usage is TRBV7-9 and J usage is TRBJ2-7, with a possible D match to TRBD2 (6 bases). Sequencing input: peripheral blood. CDR3 DNA sequence: TGTGCCAGCCGCCCACCCGGGGGCTACGAGCAGTACTTC. This gives the protein CASRPPGGYEQYF. Based on the CDR3 plus reference TRBV7-9 and TRBJ2-7, the full variable domain is DTGVSQNPRHKITKRGQNVTFRCDPISEHNRLYWYRQTLGQGPEFLTYFQNEAQLEKSRLLSDRFSAERPKGSFSTLEIQRTEQGDSAMYLCASRPPGGYEQYFGPGTRLTVT.